This T cell receptor beta chain was retrieved from a study of early T cells in non-severe SARS-CoV-2 infection. At the level of the study: The sequenced material was bulk RNA from unsorted whole blood, and its chains were unpaired.

TCRdb reprocessed the 5' RACE reads with MiXCR, giving one entry per CDR3 protein. In the table there are about 69,000 distinct CDR3 sequences, roughly an eighth of which are singletons. CDR3 length: 15 amino acids. The V end was cut by 2 bases, the J end by 2 bases, with 11 bases between. Germline-derived CDR1 and CDR2 are SEHNR and FQNEAQ (reference sequence). This clonotype was seen many times. Sequencing used whole blood. The genes are TRBV7-9 and TRBJ2-3, with D possibly being TRBD2 (7 bases). The receptor's source is an adult who was a healthcare worker with PCR-confirmed SARS-CoV-2 infection or an uninfected control (not recorded which). The CDR3 DNA follows: TGTGCCAGCAGCTTACTCGCGGGGGCCACAGATACGCAGTATTTT. Translation: CASSLLAGATDTQYF.